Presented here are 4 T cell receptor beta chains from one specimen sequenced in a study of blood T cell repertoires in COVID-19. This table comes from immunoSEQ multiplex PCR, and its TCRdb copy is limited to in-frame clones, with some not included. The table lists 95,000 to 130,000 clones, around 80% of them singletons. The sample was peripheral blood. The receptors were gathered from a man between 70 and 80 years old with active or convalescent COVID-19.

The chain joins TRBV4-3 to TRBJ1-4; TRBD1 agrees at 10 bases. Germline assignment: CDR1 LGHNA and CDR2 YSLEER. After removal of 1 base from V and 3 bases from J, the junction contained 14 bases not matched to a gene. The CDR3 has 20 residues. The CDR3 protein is CASSQAEEPDRGRANEKLFF. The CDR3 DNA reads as TGCGCCAGCAGCCAAGCCGAGGAACCCGACAGGGGGCGCGCTAATGAAAAACTGTTTTTT.

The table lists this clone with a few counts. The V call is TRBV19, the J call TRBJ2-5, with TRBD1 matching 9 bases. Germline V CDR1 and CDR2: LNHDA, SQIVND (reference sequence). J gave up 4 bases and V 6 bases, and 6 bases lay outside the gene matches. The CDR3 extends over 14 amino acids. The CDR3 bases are TGTGCCAGTAGACACAGGGGGCTGGGAGAGACCCAGTACTTC. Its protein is CASRHRGLGETQYF. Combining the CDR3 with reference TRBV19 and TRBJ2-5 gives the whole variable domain DGGITQSPKYLFRKEGQNVTLSCEQNLNHDAMYWYRQDPGQGLRLIYYSQIVNDFQKGDIAEGYSVSREKKESFPLTVTSAQKNPTAFYLCASRHRGLGETQYFGPGTRLLVL.

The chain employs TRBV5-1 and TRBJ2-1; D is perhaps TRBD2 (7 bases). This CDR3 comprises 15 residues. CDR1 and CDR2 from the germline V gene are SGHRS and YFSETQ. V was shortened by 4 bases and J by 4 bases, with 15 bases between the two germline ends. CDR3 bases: TGCGCCAGCAGCCCGGTAGGGGGGGAGTACAATGAGCAGTTCTTC. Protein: CASSPVGGEYNEQFF.

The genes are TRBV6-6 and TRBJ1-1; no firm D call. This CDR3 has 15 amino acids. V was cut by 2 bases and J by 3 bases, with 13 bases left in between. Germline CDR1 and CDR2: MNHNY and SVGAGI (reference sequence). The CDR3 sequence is CASSYVGVSYTEAFF. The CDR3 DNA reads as TGTGCCAGCAGTTACGTCGGGGTATCTTACACTGAAGCTTTCTTT.